These 16 T cell receptor beta chains share one sample of origin, sequenced in a study of blood T cell repertoires in COVID-19. TCRdb's table, derived via immunoSEQ multiplex PCR, lists solely in-frame clones and lacks some. Of about 130,000 clones in the sample, approximately 84% were seen once. Specimen: peripheral blood. These receptors were obtained from a human donor in a cohort sampled during active COVID-19.

A few counts support this clone. The V and J genes are TRBV5-1 and TRBJ2-7; tentative D call: TRBD2 (6 bases). The CDR3 extends over 16 amino acids. Trimming cost V 0 bases and J 6 bases, with 19 bases left between them. Germline V gene sequence: CDR1 SGHRS, CDR2 YFSETQ. This CDR3 reads CASSLGNPGRGSEQYF. The CDR3 nucleotides are TGCGCCAGCAGCTTGGGAAATCCGGGACGGGGGAGCGAGCAGTACTTC.

This clone was counted a single time. The V gene is TRBV19, the J gene TRBJ1-1, with D maybe TRBD1 (5 bases). CDR3 length equals 16 residues. Germline assignment: CDR1 LNHDA and CDR2 SQIVND (reference sequence). The V end was cut by 5 bases, the J end by 1 base, with 17 bases between. The CDR3 loop reads CASSLYGARGNTEAFF. The CDR3 bases are TGTGCCAGTAGTTTATATGGGGCGCGGGGGAACACTGAAGCTTTCTTT.

This clone has only one observation. J is TRBJ1-3 and V is TRBV30, with D unresolved. V lost 1 base and J lost 0, with 7 bases in between. Germline V gene sequence: CDR1 GTSNPN, CDR2 SVGIG (reference sequence). This CDR3 has 14 amino acids. DNA for the CDR3: TGTGCCTGGAGTGCGGGAGGCTCTGGAAACACCATATATTTT. Translated, it gives CAWSAGGSGNTIYF.

The chain couples TRBV18 to TRBJ2-6; 7 bases agree with TRBD1. CDR3 size: 19 residues. CDR1 KGHSH and CDR2 LQKENI come from the germline V gene. With V trimmed by 1 base and J by 0 bases, 9 bases remained unmatched. CDR3: CASSPLVTGISSGANVLTF. Written as DNA, the CDR3 is TGTGCCAGCTCACCACTGGTGACAGGGATATCCTCTGGGGCCAACGTCCTGACTTTC.

The chain couples TRBV20-1 to TRBJ2-3; D is perhaps TRBD1 (6 bases). The V gene's germline CDR1 is DFQATT and CDR2 SNEGSKA (reference sequence). The CDR3 totals 17 residues. V was trimmed by 4 bases and J by 4 bases, leaving 24 bases between them. The CDR3: CSANEATGTLGSDTQYF. The CDR3 DNA reads TGCAGTGCTAATGAAGCTACAGGGACGCTAGGATCAGATACGCAGTATTTT.

Notes on this clone: Other nucleotide sequences in the sample specify the same CDR3. This chain joins TRBV3-1 (or the pseudogene TRBV3-2) and TRBJ1-1, with 8 nucleotides matching TRBD1. Germline V gives CDR1 LGHDT, CDR2 YNNKEL (reference sequence). The CDR3 has 14 residues. The ends lost 4 bases at V and 0 bases at J; junction bases unmatched: 1. The CDR3 sequence is CASSLTGVNTEAFF. The CDR3, as DNA: TGTGCCAGCAGCCTGACAGGGGTGAACACTGAAGCTTTCTTT.

The count of this clone is one. The genes are TRBV9 and TRBJ2-3; 8 nucleotides match TRBD1. With V trimmed by 0 bases and J by 4 bases, 13 bases remained unmatched. The CDR3 sequence is 18 residues long. Germline V gene sequence: CDR1 SGDLS, CDR2 YYNGEE. The CDR3 spells CASSVGWDRINSADTQYF. CDR3 nucleotide sequence: TGTGCCAGCAGCGTAGGTTGGGACAGGATTAACTCGGCAGATACGCAGTATTTT.

The chain uses TRBV7-3 and TRBJ2-1; possibly TRBD2 for D (7 bases). This CDR3 is 14 amino acids long. Trimming took off 3 bases at V and 6 bases at J, with 12 bases between the two ends. In germline, CDR1 is SGHTA, CDR2 FQGTGA. The CDR3 DNA sequence: TGTGCCAGCAGCTTTTCGGCGGGGGCCAATGAGCAGTTCTTC. Translating gives CASSFSAGANEQFF.

This chain links TRBV30 with TRBJ1-1, with TRBD1 as a possible D gene (6 bases). Germline V lookup: CDR1 GTSNPN, CDR2 SVGIG (reference sequence). V lost 0 bases to trimming and J lost 0 bases, with 8 bases between them. The CDR3 runs 14 residues. CDR3 region: CAWSVQGLNTEAFF. The CDR3 DNA reads TGTGCCTGGAGTGTACAGGGTTTGAACACTGAAGCTTTCTTT.

The chain has TRBV19 and TRBJ2-1; 8 bases align to TRBD1. V gave up 3 bases and J gave up 7 bases; unmatched junction bases: 8. Looked up from germline, CDR1 is LNHDA and CDR2 is SQIVND (reference sequence). The CDR3 spans 15 residues. In DNA, the CDR3 is TGTGCCAGTAGTATCGGACAGGGCCTCGCGAATGAGCAGTTCTTC. It encodes CASSIGQGLANEQFF.

V is TRBV6-6 and J is TRBJ1-2; TRBD1 matches 12 bases. V lost 7 bases to trimming and J lost 8 bases; unmatched junction nucleotides: 11. The CDR3 is made up of 15 amino acids. CDR1 and CDR2 from the germline V gene are MNHNY and SVGAGI (reference sequence). Written as DNA, the CDR3 is TGTGCCAGCATTTATACCCCGGGACAGGGGGCAGGCTACACCTTC. Its translation is CASIYTPGQGAGYTF.

The rearrangement uses TRBV5-1 and TRBJ2-2, with a possible D match to TRBD2 (6 bases). CDR1 and CDR2 from the germline V gene are SGHRS and YFSETQ. V was trimmed by 0 bases and J by 7 bases, leaving 16 bases between them. The CDR3 covers 16 residues. The CDR3 protein is CASSLAAGFGDGELFF. The CDR3, as DNA: TGCGCCAGCAGCTTGGCCGCGGGGTTTGGAGACGGGGAGCTGTTTTTT.

The chain carries TRBV10-3 and TRBJ2-7; tentative D call: TRBD2 (5 bases). The germline gives CDR1 ENHRY, CDR2 SYGVKD. Trimming removed 8 bases at V and 0 bases at J, with 11 bases between. The CDR3 loop spans 13 amino acids. CDR3 bases: TGTGCCATCGGGCGGGTGGACTCCTACGAGCAGTACTTC. Translating it yields CAIGRVDSYEQYF.

The rearrangement uses TRBV4-1 and TRBJ2-7; D might be TRBD2 (6 bases). This CDR3 has 18 residues. V lost 2 bases and J 5 bases, leaving 25 bases between the germline ends. Per germline, CDR1 MGHRA and CDR2 YSYEKL. This chain's CDR3 is CASSQSGWGRGTLDEQYF. As DNA, the CDR3 is TGCGCCAGCAGCCAATCGGGATGGGGTCGCGGGACTCTAGACGAGCAGTACTTC.

The chain has TRBV2 and TRBJ1-4, with 10 bases lining up with TRBD1. This CDR3 has 13 residues. After removal of 7 bases from V and 7 bases from J, the junction contained 3 bases not matched to a gene. The germline CDR1 and CDR2 sequences are SNHLY and FYNNEI. For the CDR3, the DNA is TGTGCCAGCACAGGACAGGGGGTTGAAAAACTGTTTTTT. It translates to CASTGQGVEKLFF.

The chain combines TRBV25-1 with TRBJ2-5; TRBD2 agrees at 8 bases. The V and J ends lost 5 bases and 1 base, in that order; junction bases with no gene match: 9. Per germline, CDR1 MGHDK and CDR2 SYGVNS. This CDR3 comprises 16 residues. As DNA, the CDR3 is TGTGCCAGCAGTCCAGGGGCGGGGGGCCGCCAAGAGACCCAGTACTTC. Its protein product is CASSPGAGGRQETQYF.